This T cell receptor beta chain was captured by sequencing in a study of blood T cells in healthy people across ages. This clonotype was observed a handful of times. The CDR3 runs to 11 residues. Germline CDR1 is SGHTA and CDR2 is FQGNSA. The V end was cut by 5 bases, the J end by 11 bases, with 10 bases between. A J-beta primer mix and a sample-barcoded 5' primer were used in a second PCR of about 6 to 12 cycles. TCRdb redid the calling of the 5' RACE reads with MiXCR, one entry per CDR3 protein. Among hundreds of thousands of distinct CDR3 sequences listed, roughly 56% were seen once. Source material: blood. The source of this sequence is a man in his forties in good health. The V and J genes are TRBV7-2 and TRBJ1-5; D gene unclear. The CDR3 sequence is CASSLDMAQHF. The CDR3 DNA reads TGTGCCAGCAGCCTCGACATGGCCCAGCATTTT.